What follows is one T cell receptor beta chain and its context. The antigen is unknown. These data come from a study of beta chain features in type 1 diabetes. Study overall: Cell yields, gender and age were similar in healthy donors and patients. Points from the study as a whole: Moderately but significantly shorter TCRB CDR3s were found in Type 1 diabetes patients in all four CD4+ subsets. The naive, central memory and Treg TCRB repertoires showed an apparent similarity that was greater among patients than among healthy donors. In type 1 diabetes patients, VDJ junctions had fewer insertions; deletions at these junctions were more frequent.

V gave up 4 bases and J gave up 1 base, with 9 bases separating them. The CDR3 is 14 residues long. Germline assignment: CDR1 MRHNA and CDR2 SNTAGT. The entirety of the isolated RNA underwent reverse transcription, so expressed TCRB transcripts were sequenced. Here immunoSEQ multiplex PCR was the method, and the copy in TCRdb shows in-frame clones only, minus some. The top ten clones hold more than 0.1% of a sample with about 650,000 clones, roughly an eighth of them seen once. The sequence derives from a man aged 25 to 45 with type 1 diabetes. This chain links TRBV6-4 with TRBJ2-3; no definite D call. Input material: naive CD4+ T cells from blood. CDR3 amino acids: CASSAEQGTDTQYF. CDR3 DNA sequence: TGTGCCAGCAGTGCTGAGCAGGGCACAGATACGCAGTATTTT.